These 30 T cell receptor beta chains originate from one sample sequenced in a study of blood T cell repertoires in COVID-19. Clones were read by immunoSEQ multiplex PCR, and TCRdb kept only the in-frame ones, dropping some. The sample has around 50,000 clones, around 73% seen once. Sequencing used PBMCs or T cells enriched from blood (not recorded which). These receptors were collected from a woman in her forties or fifties with acute COVID-19.

CDR3 loop: CASSNLDRGQETQYF. CDR3 nucleotide sequence: TGTGCCAGCAGCAACCTGGACAGGGGTCAAGAGACCCAGTACTTC. The chain uses TRBV5-5 and TRBJ2-5; 9 bases map to TRBD1. J was trimmed by 2 bases and V by 4 bases; bases with no gene match: 6. The CDR3 runs 15 residues. The germline gives CDR1 SGHKS, CDR2 YYEKEE (reference sequence).

The V gene is TRBV18, the J gene TRBJ2-5; a weak D match, TRBD1 (6 bases). Germline CDR1 reads KGHSH; CDR2 reads LQKENI. The V end was cut by 6 bases, the J end by 4 bases, with 9 bases between. This CDR3 is 12 amino acids long. Here the CDR3 DNA reads TGTGCCAGCTCCATAGGGGGAGAGACCCAGTACTTC. It specifies CASSIGGETQYF.

The chain couples TRBV3-1 (or the pseudogene TRBV3-2) to TRBJ1-1, with TRBD1 as a possible D gene (5 bases). The CDR3 is 14 residues long. Germline lookup yields CDR1 LGHDT and CDR2 YNNKEL (reference sequence). The germline V and J ends were trimmed by 4 bases and 1 base, with 10 bases remaining between them. DNA for the CDR3: TGTGCCAGCAGCCGGGGGGAGGCGAACACTGAAGCTTTCTTT. Encoded protein: CASSRGEANTEAFF.

The gene calls are TRBV2 and TRBJ2-7; 8 nucleotides align to TRBD1. The CDR3 has 16 residues. With V trimmed by 0 bases and J by 0 bases, 4 bases remained unmatched. Germline CDR1 and CDR2: SNHLY and FYNNEI. The CDR3 DNA is TGTGCCAGCAGTGAAGCGTGGACAGGGTCCTCCTACGAGCAGTACTTC. Amino acids: CASSEAWTGSSYEQYF.

This clone showed up just a few times. This chain connects TRBV10-3 to TRBJ1-2; 8 bases are a match to TRBD1. The germline CDR1 and CDR2 sequences are ENHRY and SYGVKD. V shed 3 bases and J 1 base; nucleotides not matched to a gene: 13. The length of the CDR3 is 18 residues. The CDR3 loop is CAISDLMYRGRGNYGYTF. In nucleotides, the CDR3 is TGTGCCATCAGTGACCTCATGTACAGGGGGAGAGGTAACTATGGCTACACCTTC.

The J gene is TRBJ2-1, the V gene TRBV6-5, with TRBD1 matching over 7 bases. Germline assignment: CDR1 MNHEY and CDR2 SVGAGI. The CDR3 covers 14 residues. The ends lost 3 bases at V and 6 bases at J; junction bases unmatched: 5. DNA of the CDR3: TGTGCCAGCAGTTATAAAGGGACAGTCAATGAGCAGTTCTTC. Protein: CASSYKGTVNEQFF.

This clone came up a few times. The gene calls are TRBV6-1 and TRBJ2-7, with D perhaps TRBD2 (5 bases). This CDR3 region has 13 residues. V was cut by 2 bases and J by 7 bases, with 12 bases left in between. Per germline, CDR1 MNHNS and CDR2 SASEGT. CDR3: CASSERGSGEQYF. CDR3 nucleotides: TGTGCCAGCAGTGAACGAGGGTCGGGGGAGCAGTACTTC.

This clone was recorded only once. The chain employs TRBV5-8 and TRBJ2-1; D is possibly TRBD1 (6 bases). Germline V CDR1 and CDR2: SGHTS, YDEGEE. This CDR3 region has 15 residues. Trimming took off 4 bases at V and 1 base at J, with 12 bases between the two ends. Here the CDR3 reads CASSPQGRSYNEQFF. The CDR3 region has the DNA TGTGCCAGCAGCCCCCAGGGGAGATCCTACAATGAGCAGTTCTTC.

The chain is built from TRBV19 and TRBJ1-1; 8 nucleotides agree with TRBD1. CDR1 is LNHDA and CDR2 is SQIVND in the germline V gene (reference sequence). V lost 4 bases and J lost 7; bases outside the gene matches: 5. The CDR3 consists of 13 residues. CDR3 DNA: TGTGCCAGTAGTAGGCAGGGGGCAGGTGAAGCTTTCTTT. The encoded protein is CASSRQGAGEAFF.

The chain uses TRBV18 and TRBJ1-5; D gene ambiguous. Per germline, CDR1 KGHSH and CDR2 LQKENI. The length of the CDR3 is 12 residues. Trimming removed 4 bases from V and 6 bases from J, with 7 bases in between. The CDR3 region is CASSQPGQPQHF. The DNA of the CDR3 is TGTGCCAGCTCACAGCCGGGTCAGCCCCAGCATTTT.

This chain links TRBV20-1 with TRBJ2-3; weak D call: TRBD2 (6 bases). CDR1 DFQATT and CDR2 SNEGSKA come from the germline V gene (reference sequence). CDR3 length equals 16 residues. Trimming stripped 3 bases from V and 0 bases from J, with 16 bases between. CDR3 DNA: TGCAGTGCTAGTTCGGCGGGGACCTCTAGCACAGATACGCAGTATTTT. It is translated as CSASSAGTSSTDTQYF.

The chain is built from TRBV7-6 and TRBJ2-7, with no clear D. The CDR3 consists of 13 residues. V gave up 2 bases and J gave up 3 bases, with 8 bases separating them. Germline values: CDR1 SGHVS, CDR2 FNYEAQ. The CDR3 spells CASSLNRDYEQYF. The CDR3 DNA sequence: TGTGCCAGCAGCTTAAACAGAGACTACGAGCAGTACTTC.

The rearrangement links TRBV6-5 to TRBJ2-2; 8 bases align to TRBD1. Germline values: CDR1 MNHEY, CDR2 SVGAGI. The length of the CDR3 is 13 residues. Trimming took 6 bases from V and 4 from J; bases not matched to a gene: 1. The CDR3 here is CASRQGGTGELFF. In nucleotides, the CDR3 is TGTGCCAGCAGACAGGGGGGCACCGGGGAGCTGTTTTTT.

The rearrangement joins TRBV6-4 to TRBJ1-6; 10 positions match TRBD1. Germline CDR1 reads MRHNA; CDR2 reads SNTAGT. The V gene end was trimmed by 6 bases and the J gene end by 9 bases; junction bases not matched to a gene: 5. The CDR3 is 14 residues long. The CDR3 nucleotides are TGTGCCAGCAGCCCTGGACAGGGGGGTTCACCCCTCCACTTT. Residues: CASSPGQGGSPLHF.

The rearrangement links TRBV4-1 to TRBJ1-5; tentative D call: TRBD1 (5 bases). Germline CDR1 is MGHRA and CDR2 is YSYEKL. The CDR3 extends over 15 amino acids. V was pared by 4 bases and J by 2 bases, with 12 bases between. The CDR3 nucleotides read TGCGCCAGCAGCCTCGACAGTCATGGCAATCAGCCCCAGCATTTT. It is translated as CASSLDSHGNQPQHF.

CDR3 sequence reads: CASSINAGVNNEQFF. DNA for the CDR3: TGTGCCAGTAGTATTAACGCAGGGGTTAACAATGAGCAGTTCTTC. This rearrangement joins TRBV19 to TRBJ2-1; a possible D gene is TRBD1 (6 bases). V shed 3 bases and J shed 5 bases, with 14 bases lying between them. Germline-derived CDR1 and CDR2 are LNHDA and SQIVND (reference sequence). The CDR3 has 15 amino acids. The variable domain in full, completed from reference TRBV19 and TRBJ2-1, reads DGGITQSPKYLFRKEGQNVTLSCEQNLNHDAMYWYRQDPGQGLRLIYYSQIVNDFQKGDIAEGYSVSREKKESFPLTVTSAQKNPTAFYLCASSINAGVNNEQFFGPGTRLTVL.

The J gene is TRBJ2-3, the V gene TRBV24-1, with no clear D. This CDR3 region has 13 residues. Germline loops: CDR1 KGHDR, CDR2 SFDVKD. V gave up 4 bases and J gave up 5 bases, with 9 bases separating them. The CDR3: CATSENYGDTQYF. As DNA, the CDR3 is TGTGCCACCAGTGAAAACTACGGAGATACGCAGTATTTT.

This clone was found once. The chain links TRBV6-6 to TRBJ1-5; 9 bases map to TRBD1. CDR3 length equals 13 residues. V lost 4 bases, J lost 5 bases, and 0 bases stayed unmatched. Per the germline V gene, CDR1 is MNHNY and CDR2 is SVGAGI (reference sequence). The DNA for the CDR3 is TGTGCCAGCAGTTGGGACAGGGATCAGCCCCAGCATTTT. The encoded protein is CASSWDRDQPQHF.

The chain combines TRBV6-2 or TRBV6-3 with TRBJ2-1; 7 bases match TRBD1. J gave up 8 bases and V 6 bases, and 4 bases lay outside the gene matches. The CDR3 spans 12 residues. CDR1 and CDR2 (germline): MNHEY, SVGEGT. Here the CDR3 DNA reads TGTGCCAGCAGCCCACAGGGGTATGAGCAGTTCTTC. Protein product: CASSPQGYEQFF.

The chain links TRBV15 to TRBJ1-6, with TRBD1 identical over 9 bases. V was pared by 5 bases and J by 9 bases, with 11 bases of the junction left unmatched. CDR3 length: 16 amino acids. Germline CDR1 reads LNHNV; CDR2 reads YYDKDF (reference sequence). In DNA, the CDR3 is TGTGCCACCAGCCAATTGGGGGGGACAGGGTCTTCACCCCTCCACTTT. Translating it yields CATSQLGGTGSSPLHF.

This clone came up once. J is TRBJ1-6 and V is TRBV7-6; D unresolved. The V gene's germline CDR1 is SGHVS and CDR2 FNYEAQ. The CDR3 covers 16 residues. Trimming took 6 bases from V and 0 from J, leaving 12 bases between them. The CDR3 nucleotides read TGTGCCAGCAGTCCTACCGCGAGCTCCTATAATTCACCCCTCCACTTT. This translates into CASSPTASSYNSPLHF.

Only a few counts were recorded for this clone. This rearrangement joins TRBV19 to TRBJ1-3; D might be TRBD1 (5 bases). The V gene's germline CDR1 is LNHDA and CDR2 SQIVND (reference sequence). This CDR3 has 14 amino acids. Trimming cost V 7 bases and J 1 base, with 11 bases left between them. This CDR3 is CASKQQVSGNTIYF. Written as DNA, the CDR3 is TGTGCCAGTAAGCAACAGGTTTCTGGAAACACCATATATTTT.

CDR3 nucleotide sequence: TGTGCCAGTCTAGCGGGGGGGTGGGAAGATACGCAGTATTTT. Translating gives CASLAGGWEDTQYF. The rearrangement uses TRBV28 and TRBJ2-3; 12 bases agree with TRBD2. The germline gives CDR1 MDHEN, CDR2 SYDVKM. The CDR3 is 14 residues long. V shed 9 bases and J 5 bases; nucleotides not matched to a gene: 6.

The J gene is TRBJ2-7, the V gene TRBV28; perhaps TRBD1 as D (6 bases). Germline lookup yields CDR1 MDHEN and CDR2 SYDVKM. This CDR3 contains 16 residues. Trimming removed 3 bases from V and 0 bases from J, with 15 bases in between. The chain's CDR3 is CASSFPDRTSSYEQYF. CDR3 DNA: TGTGCCAGCAGTTTTCCCGACAGGACTTCCTCCTACGAGCAGTACTTC.

The V and J genes are TRBV29-1 and TRBJ1-3; D is undetermined. The CDR3 runs 13 residues. Germline CDR1 is SQVTM and CDR2 is ANQGSEA. Trimming took off 7 bases at V and 0 bases at J, with 10 bases between the two ends. The CDR3 DNA reads as TGCAGCGCCCAACAGAGCTCTGGAAACACCATATATTTT. This translates into CSAQQSSGNTIYF.

The J gene is TRBJ2-1, the V gene TRBV9; 12 bases match TRBD2. Germline V gives CDR1 SGDLS, CDR2 YYNGEE. This CDR3 is 17 amino acids long. V lost 0 bases and J lost 5; bases outside the gene matches: 6. The CDR3 nucleotides read TGTGCCAGCAGCGTAGGGCCTAGCGGGGGGGCCGACAATGAGCAGTTCTTC. The encoded protein is CASSVGPSGGADNEQFF.

This chain links TRBV5-1 with TRBJ2-3; 8 bases are shared with TRBD2. CDR1 and CDR2 from the germline V gene are SGHRS and YFSETQ. The V gene end was trimmed by 6 bases and the J gene end by 4 bases; junction bases not matched to a gene: 4. The CDR3 contains 13 residues. Written as DNA, the CDR3 is TGCGCCAGCACCCTTAGCGGGGCAGATACGCAGTATTTT. Amino acids: CASTLSGADTQYF.

The V and J genes are TRBV10-1 and TRBJ1-1, with 7 positions matching TRBD1. In germline, CDR1 is WNHNN, CDR2 SYGVQD (reference sequence). This CDR3 comprises 16 residues. V lost 2 bases, J lost 1 base, and 7 bases stayed unmatched. The CDR3 loop reads CASSEMPGGTNTEAFF. CDR3 nucleotide sequence: TGCGCCAGCAGTGAGATGCCAGGGGGGACGAACACTGAAGCTTTCTTT.

The chain joins TRBV10-3 to TRBJ2-5; tentative D call: TRBD2 (6 bases). The germline V and J ends were trimmed by 6 bases and 5 bases, with 16 bases remaining between them. Germline V gene data show CDR1 as ENHRY and CDR2 as SYGVKD. The CDR3 consists of 14 residues. This CDR3 is CAIRGGRDRETQYF. CDR3 in DNA: TGTGCCATCAGGGGAGGACGGGACCGGGAGACCCAGTACTTC.

A single count supports this clone. This chain uses TRBV24-1 with TRBJ1-2; D unclear. This CDR3 region has 12 residues. The V gene lost 5 bases and the J gene lost 8 bases, with 11 bases spanning the gap. The V gene's germline CDR1 is KGHDR and CDR2 SFDVKD. Here the CDR3 DNA reads TGTGCCACCAGTGGGTCGACGGGGGGCTACACCTTC. Protein: CATSGSTGGYTF.